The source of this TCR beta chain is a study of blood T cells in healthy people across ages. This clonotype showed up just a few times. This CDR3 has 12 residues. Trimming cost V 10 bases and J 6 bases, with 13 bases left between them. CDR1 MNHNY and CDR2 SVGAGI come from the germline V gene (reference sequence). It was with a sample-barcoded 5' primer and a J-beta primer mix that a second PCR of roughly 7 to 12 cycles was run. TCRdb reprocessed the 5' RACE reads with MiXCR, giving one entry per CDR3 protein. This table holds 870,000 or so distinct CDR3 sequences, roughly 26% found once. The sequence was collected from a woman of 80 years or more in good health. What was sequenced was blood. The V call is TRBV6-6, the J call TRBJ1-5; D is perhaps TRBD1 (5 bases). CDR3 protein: CATSGRGQPQHF. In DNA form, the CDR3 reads TGTGCCACGTCAGGGCGGGGTCAGCCCCAGCATTTT.